This T cell receptor beta chain is drawn from a study of T cell responses to AZD1222 COVID-19 vaccine. Study observations and caveats: Nearly half of spike-specific TCRs reportedly go after variant regions that carry no mutations.

Sequencing used immunoSEQ multiplex PCR; TCRdb keeps in-frame clones, though not all of them. In the table there are tens of thousands of clones, roughly 87% of which are singletons. Notes on this clone: Its antigen is unknown.

V was shortened by 0 bases and J by 4 bases, with 9 bases between the two germline ends. CDR1 and CDR2 (germline): MNHEY, SVGAGI. This CDR3 contains 14 residues. The specimen comprised peripheral blood, sampled on day 0 of AZD1222 vaccination. The V and J genes are TRBV6-5 and TRBJ1-1; tentative D call: TRBD1 (5 bases). This sequence was found in an adult in good health. In nucleotides, the CDR3 is TGTGCCAGCAGTTACTCGGGGGGGAGCACTGAAGCTTTCTTT. It yields the protein CASSYSGGSTEAFF.